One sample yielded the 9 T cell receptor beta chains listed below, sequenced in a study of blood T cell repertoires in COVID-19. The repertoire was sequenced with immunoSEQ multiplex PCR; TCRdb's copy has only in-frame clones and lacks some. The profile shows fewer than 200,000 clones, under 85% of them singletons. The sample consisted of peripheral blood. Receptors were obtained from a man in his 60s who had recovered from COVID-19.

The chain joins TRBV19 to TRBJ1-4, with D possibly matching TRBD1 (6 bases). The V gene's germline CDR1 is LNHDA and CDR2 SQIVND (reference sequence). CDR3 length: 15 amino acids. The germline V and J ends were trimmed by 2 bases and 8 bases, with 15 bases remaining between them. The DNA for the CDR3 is TGTGCCAGTAGTATACGGCGGGGGCCAGAAGAAAAACTGTTTTTT. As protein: CASSIRRGPEEKLFF.

The CDR3 loop is CASSPARDSYGYTF. The CDR3 region has the DNA TGTGCCAGCAGCCCAGCCCGGGACAGCTATGGCTACACCTTC. The chain carries TRBV11-2 and TRBJ1-2, with TRBD1 matching over 7 bases. The CDR3 runs to 14 residues. Trimming took 5 bases from V and 4 from J; bases not matched to a gene: 7. The germline V gene has CDR1 SGHAT and CDR2 FQNNGV.

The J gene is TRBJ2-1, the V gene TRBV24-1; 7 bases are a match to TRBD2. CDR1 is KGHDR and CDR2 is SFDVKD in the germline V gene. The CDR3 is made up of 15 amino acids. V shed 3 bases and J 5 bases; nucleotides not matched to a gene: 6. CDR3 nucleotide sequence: TGTGCCACCAGTGATCCCAGACTAGCAAACAATGAGCAGTTCTTC. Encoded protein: CATSDPRLANNEQFF.

Here the CDR3 DNA reads TGCGCCAGCAGCCCGCTTCAGGGGGCTGGGGCCAACGTCCTGACTTTC. Its protein is CASSPLQGAGANVLTF. This chain links TRBV5-1 with TRBJ2-6; 7 positions agree with TRBD1. Germline V gives CDR1 SGHRS, CDR2 YFSETQ. The CDR3 runs to 16 residues. V shed 4 bases and J 2 bases; nucleotides not matched to a gene: 6.

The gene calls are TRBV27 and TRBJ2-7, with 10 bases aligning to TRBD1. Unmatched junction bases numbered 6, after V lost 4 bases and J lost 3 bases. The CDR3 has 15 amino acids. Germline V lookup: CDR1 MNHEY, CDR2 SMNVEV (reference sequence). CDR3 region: CASSSGTGAYYEQYF. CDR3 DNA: TGTGCCAGCAGTTCAGGGACAGGGGCATACTACGAGCAGTACTTC.

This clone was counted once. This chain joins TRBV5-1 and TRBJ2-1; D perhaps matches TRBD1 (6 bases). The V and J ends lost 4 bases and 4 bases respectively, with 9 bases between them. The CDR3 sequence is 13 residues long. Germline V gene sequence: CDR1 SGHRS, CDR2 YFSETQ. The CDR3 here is CASSTGQYNEQFF. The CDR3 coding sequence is TGCGCCAGCAGCACCGGACAGTACAATGAGCAGTTCTTC. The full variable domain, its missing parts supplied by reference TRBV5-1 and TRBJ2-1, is KAGVTQTPRYLIKTRGQQVTLSCSPISGHRSVSWYQQTPGQGLQFLFEYFSETQRNKGNFPGRFSGRQFSNSRSEMNVSTLELGDSALYLCASSTGQYNEQFFGPGTRLTVL.

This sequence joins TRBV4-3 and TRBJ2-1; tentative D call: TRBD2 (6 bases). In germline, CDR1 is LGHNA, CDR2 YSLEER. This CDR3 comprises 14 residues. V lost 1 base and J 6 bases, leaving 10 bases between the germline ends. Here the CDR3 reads CASSQVIAANEQFF. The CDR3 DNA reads TGCGCCAGCAGCCAAGTTATAGCGGCCAATGAGCAGTTCTTC.

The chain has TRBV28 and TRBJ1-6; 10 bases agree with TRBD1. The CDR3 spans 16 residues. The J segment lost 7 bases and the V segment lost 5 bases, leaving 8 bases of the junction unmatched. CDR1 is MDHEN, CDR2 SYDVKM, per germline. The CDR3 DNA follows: TGTGCCAGCAGTGCACCGCCGGGACAGGGGAATTCACCCCTCCACTTT. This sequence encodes CASSAPPGQGNSPLHF.

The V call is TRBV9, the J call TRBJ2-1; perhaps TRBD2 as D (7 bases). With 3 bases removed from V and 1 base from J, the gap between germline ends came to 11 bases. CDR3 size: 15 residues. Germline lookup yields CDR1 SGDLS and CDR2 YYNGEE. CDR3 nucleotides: TGTGCCAGCAGCGCCCGGGGGGCGTCCTACAATGAGCAGTTCTTC. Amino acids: CASSARGASYNEQFF.